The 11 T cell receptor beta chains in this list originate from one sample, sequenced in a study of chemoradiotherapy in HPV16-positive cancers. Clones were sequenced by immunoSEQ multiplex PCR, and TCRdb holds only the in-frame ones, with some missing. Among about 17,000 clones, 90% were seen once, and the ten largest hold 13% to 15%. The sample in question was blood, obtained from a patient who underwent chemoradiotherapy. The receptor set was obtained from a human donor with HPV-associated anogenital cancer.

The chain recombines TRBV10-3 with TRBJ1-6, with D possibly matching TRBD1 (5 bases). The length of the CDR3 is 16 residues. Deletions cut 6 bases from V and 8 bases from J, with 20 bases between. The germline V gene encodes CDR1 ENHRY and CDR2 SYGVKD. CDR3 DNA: TGTGCCATCAGCTCACAGGTTGTCGGGATAGATTCACCCCTCCACTTT. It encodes CAISSQVVGIDSPLHF.

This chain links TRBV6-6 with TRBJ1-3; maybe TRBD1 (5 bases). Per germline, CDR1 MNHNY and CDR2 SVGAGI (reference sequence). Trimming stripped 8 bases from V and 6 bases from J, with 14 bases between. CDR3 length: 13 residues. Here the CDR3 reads CASLQRGENTIYF. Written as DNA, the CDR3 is TGTGCCAGCCTCCAGCGAGGGGAAAACACCATATATTTT.

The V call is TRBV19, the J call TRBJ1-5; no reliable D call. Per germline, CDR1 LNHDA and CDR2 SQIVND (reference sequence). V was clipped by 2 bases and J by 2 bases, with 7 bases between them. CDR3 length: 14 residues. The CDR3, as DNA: TGTGCCAGTAGTATACCGGGAGGCAATCAGCCCCAGCATTTT. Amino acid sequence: CASSIPGGNQPQHF.

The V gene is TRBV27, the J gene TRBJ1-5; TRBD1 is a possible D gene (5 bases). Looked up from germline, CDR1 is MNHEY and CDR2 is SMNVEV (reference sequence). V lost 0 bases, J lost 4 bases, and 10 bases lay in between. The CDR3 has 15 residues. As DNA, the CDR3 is TGTGCCAGCAGTTTATCATTGACAGCAAATCAGCCCCAGCATTTT. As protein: CASSLSLTANQPQHF.

The CDR3 region has the DNA TGCGCCAGCAGGTACCTAGCGGGGGGGCCATCAGATACGCAGTATTTT. Translation gives CASRYLAGGPSDTQYF. The chain combines TRBV5-1 with TRBJ2-3, with 12 nucleotides matching TRBD2. The germline CDR1 and CDR2 sequences are SGHRS and YFSETQ. Trimming took 5 bases from V and 4 from J; bases not matched to a gene: 8. The CDR3 is 16 amino acids.

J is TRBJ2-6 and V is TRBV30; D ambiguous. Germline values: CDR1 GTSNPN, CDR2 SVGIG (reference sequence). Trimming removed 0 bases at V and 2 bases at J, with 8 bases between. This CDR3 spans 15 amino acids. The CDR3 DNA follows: TGTGCCTGGAGTGTTTTAACCGCTGGGGCCAACGTCCTGACTTTC. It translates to CAWSVLTAGANVLTF.

The CDR3 coding sequence is TGTGCCAGCAGCGTAGCGGAACTTACTACAGGGCAGTTCTTC. This gives the protein CASSVAELTTGQFF. The rearrangement uses TRBV9 and TRBJ2-1; D is perhaps TRBD1 (5 bases). From germline, CDR1 is SGDLS and CDR2 YYNGEE. CDR3 length: 14 residues. Trimming cost V 0 bases and J 12 bases, with 16 bases left between them.

The CDR3 bases are TGTGCCAGCAGTTGGACAGGGGAAGAGCAGTACGTC. Protein product: CASSWTGEEQYV. The chain employs TRBV2 and TRBJ2-7, with 9 positions matching TRBD1. This CDR3 has 12 residues. Germline values: CDR1 SNHLY, CDR2 FYNNEI. V shed 5 bases and J 7 bases; nucleotides not matched to a gene: 3.

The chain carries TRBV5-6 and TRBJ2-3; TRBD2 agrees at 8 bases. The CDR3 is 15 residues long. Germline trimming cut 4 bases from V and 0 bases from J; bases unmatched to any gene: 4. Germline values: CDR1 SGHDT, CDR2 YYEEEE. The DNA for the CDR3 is TGTGCCAGCAGCCCTTTAGCGGGGAGCACAGATACGCAGTATTTT. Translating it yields CASSPLAGSTDTQYF.

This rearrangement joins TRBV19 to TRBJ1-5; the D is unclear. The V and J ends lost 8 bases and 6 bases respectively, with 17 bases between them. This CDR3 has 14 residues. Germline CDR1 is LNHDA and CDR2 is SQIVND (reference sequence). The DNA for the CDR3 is TGTGCCAGTGATCTATTGGGGTGGAGTCAGCCCCAGCATTTT. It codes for CASDLLGWSQPQHF.

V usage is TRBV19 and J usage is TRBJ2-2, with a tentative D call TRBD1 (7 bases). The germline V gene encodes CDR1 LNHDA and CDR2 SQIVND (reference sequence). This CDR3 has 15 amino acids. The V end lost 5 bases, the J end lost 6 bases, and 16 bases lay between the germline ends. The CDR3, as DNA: TGTGCCAGTAGTCCGGGGGACAGACAAGCCGGGGAGCTGTTTTTT. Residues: CASSPGDRQAGELFF.